This TCR beta chain was recorded in a study of cytomegalovirus exposure and HLA in healthy donors. Amplification used 60 Vbeta primers and 13 Jbeta primers. TCRdb keeps only in-frame clones here, not all; method: immunoSEQ multiplex PCR. The data hold about 160,000 clones, with 60% to 85% observed a single time. The V end was cut by 1 base, the J end by 7 bases, with 16 bases between. Germline assignment: CDR1 LNHDA and CDR2 SQIVND (reference sequence). The CDR3 consists of 15 residues. A few counts support this clone. The antigen remains undetermined. Healthy bone marrow donors supplied every sample. The study, taken as a whole, reports: Later analysis demonstrated an association between a missense DCLRE1C variant and TCR beta V- and J-gene trimming.

Sequenced material: PBMCs. V gene TRBV19 combines with J gene TRBJ1-2; maybe TRBD1 (5 bases). The source of this sequence is a female donor in good health and CMV-seronegative. The CDR3 DNA sequence: TGTGCCAGTAGTATAGGGGCAGGGCCCGCCCGTGGCTACACCTTC. This sequence encodes CASSIGAGPARGYTF. The variable domain in full, with the rest retrieved from reference TRBV19 and TRBJ1-2, is DGGITQSPKYLFRKEGQNVTLSCEQNLNHDAMYWYRQDPGQGLRLIYYSQIVNDFQKGDIAEGYSVSREKKESFPLTVTSAQKNPTAFYLCASSIGAGPARGYTFGSGTRLTVV.